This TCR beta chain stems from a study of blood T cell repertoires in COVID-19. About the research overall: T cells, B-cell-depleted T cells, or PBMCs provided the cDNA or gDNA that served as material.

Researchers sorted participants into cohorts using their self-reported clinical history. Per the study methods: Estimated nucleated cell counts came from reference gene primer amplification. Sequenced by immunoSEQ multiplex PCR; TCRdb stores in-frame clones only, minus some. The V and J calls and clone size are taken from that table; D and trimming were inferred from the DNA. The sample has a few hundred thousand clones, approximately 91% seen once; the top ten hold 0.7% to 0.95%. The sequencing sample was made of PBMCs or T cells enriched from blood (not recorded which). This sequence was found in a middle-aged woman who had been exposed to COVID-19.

CDR3 protein: CAWSPDRGRPTNEKLFF. The DNA for the CDR3 is TGTGCCTGGAGTCCGGACAGGGGGCGCCCCACTAATGAAAAACTGTTTTTT. The V and J genes are TRBV30 and TRBJ1-4; 11 bases are a match to TRBD1. The CDR3 runs to 17 residues. V lost 2 bases and J lost 2; bases outside the gene matches: 7. CDR1 and CDR2 (germline): GTSNPN, SVGIG (reference sequence).